Listed below are T cell receptor beta chains from one sample, sequenced in a study of blood T cell repertoires in COVID-19. Generated by immunoSEQ multiplex PCR, the TCRdb table keeps only in-frame clones and is missing some. Here the sample spans 400,000 or so clones, approximately 91% being singletons. The source material was peripheral blood. Receptors were obtained from a woman aged 40 to 50 with COVID-19, enrolled during active disease. Both conserved end residues are part of each CDR3. A D gene is named only where the DNA matches it firmly. Clone size is not always given. Where it is, it says once, few, many or a class for expanded clones.

TRBV7-9	15	NA	TRBJ1-1	NA	TGTGCCAGCAGCTTAATGGGGGACGGGGGCACTGAAGCTTTCTTT	CASSLMGDGGTEAFF
TRBV15	16	NA	TRBJ2-7	NA	TGTGCCACCAGCAGAGACGAGGCTAGGGACACCCACGAGCAGTACTTC	CATSRDEARDTHEQYF
TRBV29-1	13	NA	TRBJ1-4	TRBD1	TGCAGCATGCGATGGGACAGGGGTGAAAAACTGTTTTTT	CSMRWDRGEKLFF
TRBV7-8	17	once	TRBJ1-5	TRBD1	TGTGCCAGCAGCTTAGATGGGACAGGGGGCCTCAATCAGCCCCAGCATTTT	CASSLDGTGGLNQPQHF
TRBV3-1/TRBV3-2	13	NA	TRBJ1-3	NA	TGTGCCAGCCGGGGGGCCTCTGGAAACACCATATATTTT	CASRGASGNTIYF
TRBV30	15	NA	TRBJ1-1	TRBD1	TGTGCCTGGATAGGGGGCCAGGGAGGGAACACTGAAGCTTTCTTT	CAWIGGQGGNTEAFF
TRBV13	16	NA	TRBJ2-1	NA	TGTGCCAGCAGCTTACTTGGCCCAAGCTCCTACAATGAGCAGTTCTTC	CASSLLGPSSYNEQFF
TRBV30	15	NA	TRBJ2-5	TRBD2	TGTGCCTGGAGGCTGCTAGCGGGGGGGCCAGAGACCCAGTACTTC	CAWRLLAGGPETQYF
TRBV30	14	NA	TRBJ2-2	TRBD2	TGTGCCTGGAGTCAAGCGGGGTCCGGCGGGGAGCTGTTTTTT	CAWSQAGSGGELFF
TRBV7-9	14	NA	TRBJ1-4	NA	TGTGCCAGCAGCTTAGAGGGAGGATCGGAAAAACTGTTTTTT	CASSLEGGSEKLFF
TRBV24-1	13	NA	TRBJ1-2	TRBD1	TGTGCCACCAGTGATGGACAGGGCTATGGCTACACCTTC	CATSDGQGYGYTF
TRBV4-1	15	NA	TRBJ2-1	NA	TGCGCCAGCAGCCAAGTGGAGGGTCTGGTCAATGAGCAGTTCTTC	CASSQVEGLVNEQFF
TRBV15	16	NA	TRBJ1-3	NA	TGTGCCACCAGCAGAGATAGTGAGGTCTCAGGAAACACCATATATTTT	CATSRDSEVSGNTIYF
TRBV28	15	NA	TRBJ1-6	NA	TGTGCCAGCAGTTTGGCGGGAAAGGTTAGCTCACCCCTCCACTTT	CASSLAGKVSSPLHF
TRBV5-1	15	NA	TRBJ1-1	NA	TGCGCCAGCAGAAATGTAGGAGGTCCGGTGACTGAAGCTTTCTTT	CASRNVGGPVTEAFF
TRBV10-3	14	NA	TRBJ2-7	TRBD2	TGTGCCACTTCCGGGACTAGCGAATCCTACGAGCAGTACTTC	CATSGTSESYEQYF
TRBV7-9	16	NA	TRBJ1-3	TRBD1	TGTGCCAGCAGCTTACCAGGCGGGACAGAGGGGAACACCATATATTTT	CASSLPGGTEGNTIYF
TRBV30	13	NA	TRBJ1-2	TRBD1	TGTGCCTTCCGACAGGGGGCTTCATATGGCTACACCTTC	CAFRQGASYGYTF
TRBV5-1	12	NA	TRBJ2-2	NA	TGCGCCAGCAGTATCGAGGTCGGGGAGCTGTTTTTT	CASSIEVGELFF
TRBV10-1	14	NA	TRBJ2-7	NA	TGCGCCAGCAGTGAGAATCCAGTCTGCTACGAGCAGTACTTC	CASSENPVCYEQYF
TRBV4-3	15	NA	TRBJ1-2	NA	TGCGCCAGCAGCCACGATTCAGGGGTCAACTATGGCTACACCTTC	CASSHDSGVNYGYTF
TRBV19	13	NA	TRBJ1-3	NA	TGTGCCAGTAGCGTGTTGTCTGGAAACACCATATATTTT	CASSVLSGNTIYF
TRBV28	12	once	TRBJ2-1	NA	TGTGCCAGCAGTATTACTGCTCATGAGCAGTTCTTC	CASSITAHEQFF
TRBV27	12	NA	TRBJ2-7	NA	TGTGCCAGCAGTTTAACGGGGTACGAGCAGTACTTC	CASSLTGYEQYF
TRBV12-3/TRBV12-4	13	NA	TRBJ1-1	NA	TGTGCCAGCAGCCCGGGGGGGAACACTGAAGCTTTCTTT	CASSPGGNTEAFF
TRBV25-1	13	NA	TRBJ1-1	TRBD1	TGTGCCAGCAGTGACAGGGGGGCCACTGAAGCTTTCTTT	CASSDRGATEAFF
TRBV7-9	17	NA	TRBJ1-3	TRBD1	TGTGCCAGCAGCTTCTTAGGACAGGGTGAATCTGGAAACACCATATATTTT	CASSFLGQGESGNTIYF
TRBV7-2	15	NA	TRBJ1-4	NA	TGTGCCAGCAGCCCAGGCGGGGGACTGGTGGAAAAACTGTTTTTT	CASSPGGGLVEKLFF
TRBV9	19	once	TRBJ2-5	TRBD1	TGTGCCAGCAGCGTAGGTCAGGGGGCGGTTATTGGGCTCAGAGAGACCCAGTACTTC	CASSVGQGAVIGLRETQYF
TRBV6-5	13	NA	TRBJ2-3	NA	TGTGCCAGCAGTACCGACTTCACAGATACGCAGTATTTT	CASSTDFTDTQYF
TRBV5-1	15	once	TRBJ2-3	NA	TGCGCCAGCAGCCAAGGGGACTCTCGCACAGATACGCAGTATTTT	CASSQGDSRTDTQYF
TRBV29-1	13	NA	TRBJ2-7	TRBD1	TGCAGCGTTGAAGTCCTGACAGGGGGCGAGCAGTACTTC	CSVEVLTGGEQYF
TRBV6-2/TRBV6-3	13	NA	TRBJ2-2	NA	TGTGCCAGCAGCGAGACAGGCCCCGGGGAGCTGTTTTTT	CASSETGPGELFF
TRBV18	12	NA	TRBJ2-3	NA	TGTGCCAGCTCATCGACAGGAGATACGCAGTATTTT	CASSSTGDTQYF
TRBV7-8	15	once	TRBJ1-4	NA	TGTGCCAGCAGCTTAGTGCCAGGGTTGGGTGAAAAACTGTTTTTT	CASSLVPGLGEKLFF
TRBV7-2	19	NA	TRBJ1-6	TRBD1	TGTGCCAGCAGCTTAGGAGGACAGGGGTTAGCGGGTTTGAGTTCACCCCTCCACTTT	CASSLGGQGLAGLSSPLHF
TRBV5-1	14	NA	TRBJ2-5	NA	TGCGCCAGCAGCCCGCCCGGGGGAGCGGAGACCCAGTACTTC	CASSPPGGAETQYF
TRBV19	13	once	TRBJ1-4	TRBD1	TGTGCCAGTAGAGGACAGGCACGAGAAAAACTGTTTTTT	CASRGQAREKLFF
TRBV28	15	NA	TRBJ1-6	NA	TGTGCCAGCAGCAGTACAGGGAAGGGGCCTTCACCCCTCCACTTT	CASSSTGKGPSPLHF
TRBV20-1	14	NA	TRBJ2-3	NA	TGCAGTGCTAGTCAACCTATTCAAGAAGATACGCAGTATTTT	CSASQPIQEDTQYF
TRBV30	15	few	TRBJ1-4	NA	TGTGCCTGGAGTACCTCTGACAGAACTAATGAAAAACTGTTTTTT	CAWSTSDRTNEKLFF
TRBV28	15	NA	TRBJ1-3	NA	TGTGCCAGCAGTTTGAGTGGGAGCTCTGGAAACACCATATATTTT	CASSLSGSSGNTIYF
TRBV7-2	11	NA	TRBJ2-2	NA	TGTGCCAGCAGCCCATTCGGGGAGCTGTTTTTT	CASSPFGELFF
TRBV27	15	NA	TRBJ2-1	TRBD2	TGTGCCAGCCGACCCCGCGGGGGGAACTACAATGAGCAGTTCTTC	CASRPRGGNYNEQFF
TRBV5-1	17	NA	TRBJ2-7	TRBD2	TGCGCCAGCAGCTTGAGATTAGCGGGGCTGAGCTCCTACGAGCAGTACTTC	CASSLRLAGLSSYEQYF
TRBV6-6	13	NA	TRBJ1-2	NA	TGTGCCAGCAGGGGGGGAGATAACTATGGCTACACCTTC	CASRGGDNYGYTF
TRBV30	16	few	TRBJ1-5	TRBD1	TGTGCCTGGAAGGGACAGGACAAAGGTAGCAATCAGCCCCAGCATTTT	CAWKGQDKGSNQPQHF
TRBV5-4	17	NA	TRBJ2-2	TRBD2	TGTGCCAGCAGCCCGGCGGGACTAGCGAGCAACACCGGGGAGCTGTTTTTT	CASSPAGLASNTGELFF
TRBV4-3	15	NA	TRBJ1-2	TRBD1	TGCGCCAGCAGCCAAGAACAGGGGGCTAACTATGGCTACACCTTC	CASSQEQGANYGYTF
TRBV6-5	13	NA	TRBJ1-2	TRBD1	TGTGCCAGCAAAACCGTACAGGGGAATGGCTACACCTTC	CASKTVQGNGYTF
TRBV7-9	17	once	TRBJ1-6	TRBD1	TGTGCCAGCAGCTTATCAACAGGGGGACTGTATAATTCACCCCTCCACTTT	CASSLSTGGLYNSPLHF
TRBV20-1	15	NA	TRBJ2-7	NA	TGCAGTGCTAGTTCTTACGGGAGAGGACCCGACGAGCAGTACTTC	CSASSYGRGPDEQYF
TRBV5-6	15	NA	TRBJ1-1	NA	TGTGCCAGCAGGTCGGGAGGCCCCCCTTCCACTGAAGCTTTCTTT	CASRSGGPPSTEAFF
TRBV19	18	NA	TRBJ1-1	TRBD1	TGTGCCAGTAGTATAGGGATCCAGGGGGCGAATAAAAACACTGAAGCTTTCTTT	CASSIGIQGANKNTEAFF
TRBV28	17	NA	TRBJ1-1	TRBD1	TGTGCCAGCAGTTTATCCCATGACAGGGGGCGGGTCACTGAAGCTTTCTTT	CASSLSHDRGRVTEAFF
TRBV28	11	once	TRBJ1-6	NA	TGTGCCAGCAGTTCTGCGTCACCCCTCCACTTT	CASSSASPLHF
TRBV10-3	13	NA	TRBJ1-2	NA	TGTGCCATTAACCAGGGGCAGGACTATGGCTACACCTTC	CAINQGQDYGYTF
TRBV12-5	16	NA	TRBJ2-3	NA	TGTGCTAGTGGTTTACCGGGGGAGTTCCGGACAGATACGCAGTATTTT	CASGLPGEFRTDTQYF